This TCR beta chain was retrieved from a study of CD8 T cells in ankylosing spondylitis. Study-wide findings and caveats: For ankylosing spondylitis blood, a TCR beta motif of 7 to 9 highly homologous variants appeared characteristic. Some of these motif variants have turned up before, in reports on reactive arthritis synovial fluid and blood.

It was by quantitative 5'-RACE with molecular barcodes that TCR beta libraries were made. TCRdb called the 5' RACE reads again in MiXCR, with one record for every CDR3 protein. Of approximately 400,000 distinct CDR3 sequences listed, about 25% are singletons. This clonotype was found a few times. Its cognate antigen is unknown. The trim removed 4 bases at V and 5 bases at J, leaving 6 bases unmatched. CDR3 length: 13 residues. Germline loops: CDR1 SGHRS, CDR2 YFSETQ. The receptor was derived from a male donor with ankylosing spondylitis. The sample comprised blood, either unsorted or a sorted T cell fraction (not recorded which). The J gene is TRBJ2-7, the V gene TRBV5-1; TRBD2 agrees at 7 bases. DNA of the CDR3: TGCGCCAGCAGCACCCGCGGGGGTGACGAGCAGTACTTC. Encoded protein: CASSTRGGDEQYF.